This T cell receptor (beta chain) was found in a study of Tregs in tolerant kidney transplant recipients. This clone was seen a single time. As yet, its antigen is unknown. The germline gives CDR1 GTSNPN, CDR2 SVGIG (reference sequence). The V end lost 8 bases, the J end lost 2 bases, and 12 bases lay between the germline ends. The CDR3 has 12 residues. Study conclusions and caveats: The small number of patients limits these findings pending further validation.

The protocol was immunoSEQ multiplex PCR, while the TCRdb copy is restricted to in-frame clones and leaves out a portion. The repertoire has about 69,000 clones, about 88% of them found once; the top ten carry more than 0.35%. The receptor comes from a human donor who received a combined kidney and bone marrow transplant. Source: CD4+ T cells from blood, taken before the transplant. The V call is TRBV30, the J call TRBJ1-1; D not certain. CDR3 sequence reads: CASSQPNTEAFF. CDR3 DNA: TGTGCCAGTTCACAACCTAACACTGAAGCTTTCTTT.